Listed here is a single TCR beta chain. This specimen comes from a study of CD8+CD57+ T cells in acquired aplastic anemia. Selection for sequencing was limited to patients who had shown CD8+CD57+ cell expansion by flow cytometry. The CDR3 totals 14 residues. V lost 5 bases to trimming and J lost 2 bases, with 13 bases between them. From germline, CDR1 is SGHTS and CDR2 YDEGEE. Investigators profiled TCR beta VDJ and CDR3 from genomic DNA template. Via MiXCR, TCRdb re-called the reads, giving one row per CDR3 protein. This sample has 200,000 to 250,000 distinct CDR3 sequences, with 55% to 65% found just once.

This chain connects TRBV5-8 to TRBJ2-5; D remains ambiguous. This TCR was sampled from a human donor with aplastic anemia. The sample was sorted CD4+, CD8+, or CD8+CD57+ T cells (not recorded which) from PBMCs. The CDR3 nucleotides are TGTGCCAGCAGTTTTAAGGGAAGTCAAGAGACCCAGTACTTC. This gives the protein CASSFKGSQETQYF.